The 17 T cell receptor beta chains reported below all come from one sample, sequenced in a study of T cell responses to AZD1222 COVID-19 vaccine. Libraries were prepared by immunoSEQ multiplex PCR; TCRdb keeps only in-frame clonotypes and omits some of them. The table includes 150,000 or so clones, about nine tenths detected once. The specimen comprised peripheral blood, sampled 28 days after the second AZD1222 dose. These TCRs come from an adult who received the AZD1222 COVID-19 vaccine.

The chain uses TRBV27 and TRBJ1-2, with D possibly TRBD1 on 5 matching bases. This CDR3 spans 15 amino acids. Germline V lookup: CDR1 MNHEY, CDR2 SMNVEV (reference sequence). V lost 0 bases to trimming and J lost 8 bases, with 16 bases between them. The CDR3 spells CASSLSSGGFEGYTF. DNA of the CDR3: TGTGCCAGCAGTTTATCCTCGGGGGGGTTCGAGGGCTACACCTTC.

The V gene is TRBV18, the J gene TRBJ2-5; D gene unclear. From germline, CDR1 is KGHSH and CDR2 LQKENI. V was cut by 5 bases and J by 1 base, with 5 bases left in between. The CDR3 has 12 residues. The CDR3 reads CASSASQETQYF. In nucleotides, the CDR3 is TGTGCCAGCTCAGCGAGCCAAGAGACCCAGTACTTC.

The chain couples TRBV7-3 to TRBJ2-2; 9 bases align to TRBD1. The trim removed 9 bases at V and 3 bases at J, leaving 5 bases unmatched. CDR1 and CDR2 (germline): SGHTA, FQGTGA. The CDR3 consists of 14 residues. This chain's CDR3 is CASMTGGDTGELFF. CDR3 nucleotides: TGTGCCAGTATGACAGGGGGAGACACCGGGGAGCTGTTTTTT.

This clone was picked up one time. The gene calls are TRBV5-8 and TRBJ1-2, with D perhaps TRBD1 (5 bases). Trimming shortened V by 3 bases and J by 7 bases, and 19 bases separated the two germline ends. The CDR3 totals 15 residues. CDR1 and CDR2 (germline): SGHTS, YDEGEE. CDR3 in amino acids: CASSSSPGTLAGYTF. For the CDR3, the DNA is TGTGCCAGCAGCTCGAGCCCCGGGACCTTGGCTGGCTACACCTTC.

This chain links TRBV15 with TRBJ1-2; D remains ambiguous. Germline V gene lookup returns CDR1 LNHNV and CDR2 YYDKDF (reference sequence). Trimming removed 0 bases at V and 11 bases at J, with 7 bases between. The CDR3 contains 11 residues. CDR3 in amino acids: CATSREKRYTF. CDR3 coding DNA: TGTGCCACCAGCAGAGAAAAGAGGTACACCTTC.

The chain employs TRBV6-1 and TRBJ2-5; unclear D gene. In germline, CDR1 is MNHNS, CDR2 SASEGT. This CDR3 is built from 13 residues. Trimming removed 0 bases from V and 5 bases from J, with 7 bases in between. CDR3 in DNA: TGTGCCAGCAGTGAAGCCAATCGGGAGACCCAGTACTTC. This sequence encodes CASSEANRETQYF.

This sequence joins TRBV19 and TRBJ1-3; D unresolved. V was clipped by 5 bases and J by 0 bases, with 17 bases between them. CDR1 and CDR2 from the germline V gene are LNHDA and SQIVND (reference sequence). The CDR3 is 17 residues long. Here the CDR3 DNA reads TGTGCCAGTAGTCCCCATCCGTCGGTCAACTCTGGAAACACCATATATTTT. Protein product: CASSPHPSVNSGNTIYF.

The rearrangement joins TRBV6-2 or TRBV6-3 to TRBJ1-2, with D uncertain. CDR3 length equals 14 residues. V lost 0 bases, J lost 3 bases, and 8 bases lay in between. The germline V gene encodes CDR1 MNHEY and CDR2 SVGEGT. CDR3 loop: CASSYSGYYYGYTF. The CDR3 coding sequence is TGTGCCAGCAGTTACTCTGGGTACTACTATGGCTACACCTTC.

This chain joins TRBV28 and TRBJ1-1, with D unresolved. Trimming took off 6 bases at V and 4 bases at J, with 9 bases between the two ends. Germline CDR1 MDHEN, CDR2 SYDVKM. The CDR3 covers 12 residues. The CDR3 region is CASSIWSTEAFF. The CDR3, as DNA: TGTGCCAGCAGCATATGGAGCACTGAAGCTTTCTTT.

J is TRBJ2-5 and V is TRBV9; the match to TRBD1 covers 12 bases. The CDR3 is made up of 16 amino acids. Germline CDR1 reads SGDLS; CDR2 reads YYNGEE. The J segment lost 4 bases and the V segment lost 1 base, leaving 5 bases of the junction unmatched. The CDR3 DNA sequence: TGTGCCAGCAGCGTATCGGGACAGGGGGCGCGAGAGACCCAGTACTTC. Its protein product is CASSVSGQGARETQYF.

The chain recombines TRBV11-1 with TRBJ2-7; D gene unclear. Germline values: CDR1 SGHAT, CDR2 FQDESV (reference sequence). The germline V and J ends were trimmed by 2 bases and 4 bases, with 6 bases remaining between them. CDR3 length: 12 residues. DNA of the CDR3: TGTGCCAGCAGCTTAAGCCTATACGAGCAGTACTTC. Translated: CASSLSLYEQYF. Using reference TRBV11-1 and TRBJ2-7 for the parts outside the CDR3, the full variable domain is EAEVAQSPRYKITEKSQAVAFWCDPISGHATLYWYRQILGQGPELLVQFQDESVVDDSQLPKDRFSAERLKGVDSTLKIQPAELGDSAMYLCASSLSLYEQYFGPGTRLTVT.

The V and J genes are TRBV9 and TRBJ1-4; 10 bases are a match to TRBD1. V was clipped by 3 bases and J by 8 bases; unmatched bases: 4. There are 14 residues in the CDR3. Germline CDR1 and CDR2: SGDLS and YYNGEE. The DNA for the CDR3 is TGTGCCAGCAGCGAGGGACAGGGGAGCGAAAAACTGTTTTTT. Translating gives CASSEGQGSEKLFF.

V usage is TRBV28 and J usage is TRBJ2-7; D not certain. V lost 5 bases and J lost 0, with 11 bases in between. The CDR3 is made up of 14 amino acids. Germline CDR1 reads MDHEN; CDR2 reads SYDVKM. The CDR3 loop reads CASSRTYSSYEQYF. The CDR3 nucleotides are TGTGCCAGCAGTCGGACGTACAGCTCCTACGAGCAGTACTTC.

The J gene is TRBJ2-3, the V gene TRBV6-5; 7 nucleotides match TRBD1. Trimming removed 6 bases from V and 0 bases from J; junction bases left unmatched: 6. Germline assignment: CDR1 MNHEY and CDR2 SVGAGI. The CDR3 loop spans 15 amino acids. CDR3 coding DNA: TGTGCCAGCAGACCCCGGGACAGCAGCACAGATACGCAGTATTTT. It translates to CASRPRDSSTDTQYF.

The J gene is TRBJ2-7, the V gene TRBV7-9; TRBD1 is a possible D gene (6 bases). The V gene lost 7 bases and the J gene lost 7 bases, with 17 bases spanning the gap. This CDR3 comprises 13 residues. Germline V lookup: CDR1 SEHNR, CDR2 FQNEAQ (reference sequence). CDR3 protein: CASTLTGNSEQYF. The CDR3 DNA sequence: TGTGCCAGCACGTTGACAGGAAACTCAGAGCAGTACTTC.

The sample holds one count of this clone. The V and J genes are TRBV19 and TRBJ1-4; D unresolved. Trimming removed 0 bases at V and 5 bases at J, with 10 bases between. CDR1 and CDR2 from the germline V gene are LNHDA and SQIVND (reference sequence). This CDR3 has 15 residues. The CDR3 DNA sequence: TGTGCCAGTAGTATAGACGGACGGGGAAATGAAAAACTGTTTTTT. Its translation is CASSIDGRGNEKLFF. The whole variable domain, remainder taken from reference TRBV19 and TRBJ1-4, is DGGITQSPKYLFRKEGQNVTLSCEQNLNHDAMYWYRQDPGQGLRLIYYSQIVNDFQKGDIAEGYSVSREKKESFPLTVTSAQKNPTAFYLCASSIDGRGNEKLFFGSGTQLSVL.

The chain links TRBV7-9 to TRBJ1-4, with D hard to call. The germline V and J ends were trimmed by 3 bases and 8 bases, with 10 bases remaining between them. Germline V gene sequence: CDR1 SEHNR, CDR2 FQNEAQ (reference sequence). The CDR3 has 13 residues. The CDR3 is CASSLSVEEKLFF. The CDR3 DNA is TGTGCCAGCAGCTTGTCAGTAGAGGAAAAACTGTTTTTT.